This TCR beta chain is from a study of blood T cell repertoires in COVID-19. Study details: From T cells, B-cell-depleted T cells, or PBMCs came the material, which was cDNA or gDNA.

Participants came from about 24 US areas, aged roughly 18 to 90 years. Trimming took off 3 bases at V and 0 bases at J, with 6 bases between the two ends. The germline CDR1 and CDR2 sequences are SGDLS and YYNGEE. The CDR3 has 13 residues. Only in-frame clones appear in the TCRdb table, and some are missing; sequencing was by immunoSEQ multiplex PCR. Of roughly 180,000 clones in the sample, approximately 85% were seen once. The sequence was obtained from a man aged 35-49 years who had recovered from COVID-19. This rearrangement joins TRBV9 to TRBJ1-1, with no clear D. Sequenced material: PBMCs or T cells enriched from blood (not recorded which). The CDR3 DNA follows: TGTGCCAGCAGCGGACATATGAACACTGAAGCTTTCTTT. Protein: CASSGHMNTEAFF.